The clone carrying this T cell receptor beta chain was seen ten or more times. No antigen is known for it. CDR1 and CDR2 from the germline V gene are LNHDA and SQIVND (reference sequence). This CDR3 region has 14 residues. The J segment lost 5 bases and the V segment lost 2 bases, leaving 5 bases of the junction unmatched. TCRdb called clones again from the PCR reads with MiXCR. The sample consists of around 20,000 clones, roughly 17% of them appearing once. No patient had received any treatment before thyroid surgery. This entry is derived from a study of metastatic and nonmetastatic thyroid tumors. Looking at the study overall: From malignant and benign thyroid patients, repertoires in blood and in tumor or nodule tissue were compared. Overall study findings and caveats: Versus benign nodules, malignant thyroid tumors reportedly had significantly higher TCR beta diversity, in blood and tumor.

This TCR came from a male donor with papillary thyroid cancer or a benign thyroid nodule (not recorded which). Some clones in this sample may be carry-over from other donors' samples. The genes are TRBV19 and TRBJ1-1; 7 bases fit TRBD1. Sequenced material: blood. DNA for the CDR3: TGTGCCAGTAGTATAATCGACAGGGATACTGAAGCTTTCTTT. Translating gives CASSIIDRDTEAFF.